A single sample gave rise to the 23 T cell receptor beta chains below, sequenced in a study of vaccination effects on CD4 cells after COVID-19. Their recognized antigens are unknown. CD4+ T cells were isolated after nine to ten days of culture. BNT162b2 vaccine or mRNA-1273 vaccine was given to participants in two doses. Sequenced by immunoSEQ multiplex PCR; TCRdb stores in-frame clones only, minus some. The data hold 50,000 to 60,000 clones, with 78% observed a single time. This sample comprised CD4+ T cells from PBMCs cultured without peptide, obtained after COVID-19 vaccination. Receptors were obtained from a human donor who received a COVID-19 vaccine.

The chain employs TRBV19 and TRBJ1-5, with no clear D. The CDR3 is made up of 13 amino acids. Germline CDR1 LNHDA, CDR2 SQIVND (reference sequence). Trimming removed 4 bases at V and 7 bases at J, with 11 bases between. The CDR3 sequence: CASSTEGKQPQHF. CDR3 coding DNA: TGTGCCAGTAGTACCGAGGGAAAACAGCCCCAGCATTTT.

The chain employs TRBV30 and TRBJ1-2, with 10 bases fitting TRBD1. Germline CDR1 reads GTSNPN; CDR2 reads SVGIG (reference sequence). The V and J ends lost 2 bases and 4 bases, in that order; junction bases with no gene match: 7. This CDR3 is built from 15 residues. CDR3: CAWSPRTGGLYGYTF. CDR3 bases: TGTGCCTGGAGTCCCAGGACAGGGGGGCTCTATGGCTACACCTTC.

This chain uses TRBV5-1 with TRBJ2-3; no clear D gene. V shed 3 bases and J shed 4 bases, with 15 bases lying between them. Germline values: CDR1 SGHRS, CDR2 YFSETQ. The CDR3 covers 15 residues. The CDR3 sequence: CASSYLQVKADTQYF. The CDR3 region has the DNA TGCGCCAGCAGCTACCTCCAGGTAAAGGCAGATACGCAGTATTTT.

This sequence joins TRBV2 and TRBJ1-5; tentatively, D is TRBD1 (5 bases). Per germline, CDR1 SNHLY and CDR2 FYNNEI. With 6 bases removed from V and 5 bases from J, the gap between germline ends came to 14 bases. The CDR3 runs 14 residues. CDR3 sequence: CASSGATEDQPQHF. The CDR3 DNA is TGTGCCAGCAGCGGGGCGACAGAGGATCAGCCCCAGCATTTT.

The rearrangement uses TRBV12-3 or TRBV12-4 and TRBJ1-5; D uncertain. V was pared by 2 bases and J by 9 bases, with 11 bases between. The CDR3 covers 13 residues. The CDR3, as DNA: TGTGCCAGCAGTTTAAGTTCTGGCGGGCCCCAGCATTTT. Protein sequence: CASSLSSGGPQHF.

This clone was counted only a few times. The rearrangement joins TRBV5-1 to TRBJ1-4; no firm D call. The CDR3 extends over 14 amino acids. The germline V and J ends were trimmed by 0 bases and 3 bases, with 6 bases remaining between them. The germline V gene encodes CDR1 SGHRS and CDR2 YFSETQ. CDR3 residues: CASSLERANEKLFF. CDR3 bases: TGCGCCAGCAGCTTGGAGAGGGCTAATGAAAAACTGTTTTTT.

The gene calls are TRBV5-1 and TRBJ2-3, with 10 positions matching TRBD1. Trimming removed 1 base from V and 4 bases from J; junction bases left unmatched: 9. This CDR3 has 17 residues. Germline values: CDR1 SGHRS, CDR2 YFSETQ. The CDR3 here is CASSLQSGTGASDTQYF. CDR3 bases: TGCGCCAGCAGCTTGCAATCCGGGACAGGGGCTTCAGATACGCAGTATTTT.

V and J are TRBV3-1 (or the pseudogene TRBV3-2) and TRBJ2-2; TRBD2 might be the D (6 bases). CDR3 length: 15 amino acids. Deletions cut 3 bases from V and 4 bases from J, with 12 bases between. Germline values: CDR1 LGHDT, CDR2 YNNKEL (reference sequence). CDR3 residues: CASSHVVGGTGELFF. The CDR3 DNA reads TGTGCCAGCAGCCACGTAGTGGGGGGCACCGGGGAGCTGTTTTTT.

The chain recombines TRBV9 with TRBJ1-1, with 7 bases that match TRBD1. The germline CDR1 and CDR2 sequences are SGDLS and YYNGEE. The CDR3 runs 13 residues. V lost 0 bases to trimming and J lost 11 bases; unmatched junction nucleotides: 7. CDR3 sequence: CASSVDNRGRAFF. CDR3 in DNA: TGTGCCAGCAGCGTAGATAACAGGGGCCGGGCTTTCTTT.

V gene TRBV20-1 combines with J gene TRBJ1-6; D remains unclear. Germline V lookup: CDR1 DFQATT, CDR2 SNEGSKA (reference sequence). The V end lost 3 bases, the J end lost 5 bases, and 11 bases lay between the germline ends. The CDR3 spans 14 residues. Here the CDR3 reads CSASAGLDNSPLHF. CDR3 in DNA: TGCAGTGCTAGTGCAGGACTGGATAATTCACCCCTCCACTTT.

In this sample, this clone turned up a few times. The V and J genes are TRBV7-9 and TRBJ1-2; 7 bases map to TRBD1. The junction had 16 bases not matched to a gene; V was cut back by 1 base and J by 5 bases. This CDR3 is built from 18 residues. Germline lookup yields CDR1 SEHNR and CDR2 FQNEAQ (reference sequence). As DNA, the CDR3 is TGTGCCAGCAGCTTAGTTAGTTGGGGCACCGGGACAGTGTATGGCTACACCTTC. Translated, it gives CASSLVSWGTGTVYGYTF.

This CDR3 is CASSLSSGREYEQYF. CDR3 nucleotide sequence: TGTGCCAGCAGTTTATCTTCAGGGAGGGAGTACGAGCAGTACTTC. The chain couples TRBV27 to TRBJ2-7, with 7 bases identical to TRBD2. The CDR3 totals 15 residues. CDR1 and CDR2 from the germline V gene are MNHEY and SMNVEV (reference sequence). V lost 0 bases to trimming and J lost 4 bases; unmatched junction nucleotides: 6.

The V call is TRBV4-3, the J call TRBJ1-5; D is unclear. The ends were cut back, 4 bases at V and 4 bases at J, with 8 bases in the middle. The V gene's germline CDR1 is LGHNA and CDR2 YSLEER. CDR3 length equals 13 residues. The CDR3 protein is CASSLNTNQPQHF. As DNA, the CDR3 is TGCGCCAGCAGCCTAAATACTAATCAGCCCCAGCATTTT.

The chain combines TRBV11-2 with TRBJ2-5, with D perhaps matching TRBD1 (6 bases). V lost 2 bases, J lost 2 bases, and 12 bases lay in between. The germline V gene has CDR1 SGHAT and CDR2 FQNNGV. This CDR3 is built from 15 residues. CDR3 amino acids: CASSLPQGGQETQYF. CDR3 nucleotide sequence: TGTGCCAGCAGCTTACCACAGGGTGGTCAAGAGACCCAGTACTTC.

The count of this clone is one. This chain uses TRBV14 with TRBJ1-6, with TRBD1 as a possible D gene (5 bases). CDR3 size: 15 residues. Trimming took off 2 bases at V and 7 bases at J, with 12 bases between the two ends. CDR1 and CDR2 (germline): SGHDN, FVKESK. In DNA, the CDR3 is TGTGCCAGCAGCCAACAGACAGCACGGAATTCACCCCTCCACTTT. Translation gives CASSQQTARNSPLHF.

This chain connects TRBV10-3 to TRBJ1-1, with TRBD1 as a possible D gene (6 bases). Germline CDR1 is ENHRY and CDR2 is SYGVKD. This CDR3 region has 14 residues. Trimming removed 6 bases at V and 1 base at J, with 12 bases between. In nucleotides, the CDR3 is TGTGCCATCAGAACACAGGGTCAGAACACTGAAGCTTTCTTT. This gives the protein CAIRTQGQNTEAFF.

The chain is built from TRBV2 and TRBJ2-5, with 8 bases identical to TRBD1. CDR3 length: 13 residues. After removal of 3 bases from V and 6 bases from J, the junction contained 3 bases not matched to a gene. Germline CDR1 reads SNHLY; CDR2 reads FYNNEI. Here the CDR3 DNA reads TGTGCCAGCAGTGAGGGCAGGGGGCAGACCCAGTACTTC. This sequence encodes CASSEGRGQTQYF.

The chain uses TRBV5-8 and TRBJ1-3; tentatively, D is TRBD1 (6 bases). This CDR3 contains 18 residues. Per germline, CDR1 SGHTS and CDR2 YDEGEE. Trimming removed 2 bases from V and 0 bases from J, with 18 bases in between. CDR3 sequence reads: CASSFRGGEFYSGNTIYF. The CDR3 bases are TGTGCCAGCAGCTTTAGAGGGGGAGAATTCTACTCTGGAAACACCATATATTTT.

This chain joins TRBV6-5 and TRBJ1-6; no firm D call. Germline assignment: CDR1 MNHEY and CDR2 SVGAGI. V was trimmed by 8 bases and J by 8 bases, leaving 16 bases between them. This CDR3 is 14 amino acids long. The CDR3 DNA reads TGTGCCAGCCTACAGAGAAACAGAGATTCACCCCTCCACTTT. This codes for CASLQRNRDSPLHF.

The J gene is TRBJ1-1, the V gene TRBV2; D is undetermined. Germline V gene data show CDR1 as SNHLY and CDR2 as FYNNEI. The CDR3 length is 14 residues. V was trimmed by 4 bases and J by 0 bases, leaving 9 bases between them. The CDR3, as DNA: TGTGCCAGCAGTGTCGCGGGGTTGAACACTGAAGCTTTCTTT. This translates into CASSVAGLNTEAFF.

This clone has a single count. The J gene is TRBJ2-3, the V gene TRBV14; D possibly uses TRBD1 or TRBD2 (5 bases each). Germline assignment: CDR1 SGHDN and CDR2 FVKESK. This CDR3 spans 16 amino acids. Trimming cost V 4 bases and J 5 bases, with 19 bases left between them. The CDR3 bases are TGTGCCAGCAGCCCCTCCGGGACGATGCTTTTAGATACGCAGTATTTT. It yields the protein CASSPSGTMLLDTQYF.

This sequence joins TRBV6-6 and TRBJ2-7, with TRBD1 matching over 9 bases. This CDR3 is built from 16 residues. Losses at the gene ends were 6 bases for V and 0 bases for J; bases not matched to a gene: 9. Germline V gene data show CDR1 as MNHNY and CDR2 as SVGAGI (reference sequence). The DNA for the CDR3 is TGTGCCAGCAGGGTATTCCGGGACAGGGACTCCTACGAGCAGTACTTC. It encodes CASRVFRDRDSYEQYF.

The V call is TRBV6-5, the J call TRBJ1-1; 12 nucleotides line up with TRBD1. CDR1 is MNHEY, CDR2 SVGAGI, per germline. The CDR3 is made up of 14 amino acids. V trimming: 5 bases; J trimming: 7 bases; junction bases outside the gene matches: 5. The CDR3 region is CASSPGQGAVEAFF. CDR3 coding DNA: TGTGCCAGCAGTCCGGGACAGGGGGCGGTTGAAGCTTTCTTT.